The 32 T cell receptor beta chains below were found in one sample sequenced in a study of blood T cell repertoires in COVID-19. Profiled with immunoSEQ multiplex PCR; TCRdb holds only in-frame clones, not every one. This sample has approximately 280,000 clones; around nine tenths occur once, and the top ten carry approximately 4.6%. The sample comprised peripheral blood. The receptor source for this set is a man aged 35-49 years with acute or convalescent COVID-19.

The CDR3 sequence is CASSRAGGSGNTIYF. In DNA, the CDR3 is TGTGCCAGCAGCCGCGCCGGGGGCTCTGGAAACACCATATATTTT. This chain joins TRBV5-8 and TRBJ1-3, with D perhaps TRBD1 (5 bases). Looked up from germline, CDR1 is SGHTS and CDR2 is YDEGEE. This CDR3 contains 15 residues. V was pared by 4 bases and J by 0 bases, with 11 bases between.

The rearrangement uses TRBV3-1 (or the pseudogene TRBV3-2) and TRBJ2-7, with 7 bases identical to TRBD2. Losses at the gene ends were 1 base for V and 2 bases for J; bases not matched to a gene: 5. In germline, CDR1 is LGHDT, CDR2 YNNKEL (reference sequence). The CDR3 runs 15 residues. The CDR3 is CASSQAASGPYEQYF. The CDR3 region has the DNA TGTGCCAGCAGCCAAGCGGCTAGCGGTCCCTACGAGCAGTACTTC.

The chain is built from TRBV27 and TRBJ1-1, with unresolved D. CDR1 and CDR2 from the germline V gene are MNHEY and SMNVEV (reference sequence). Trimming left V 2 bases short and J 4 bases short, with 11 bases between. This CDR3 is built from 14 residues. The CDR3: CASSLRQDFTEAFF. Here the CDR3 DNA reads TGTGCCAGCAGTTTAAGGCAGGACTTCACTGAAGCTTTCTTT.

This sequence joins TRBV14 and TRBJ2-3, with 8 bases lining up with TRBD2. The CDR3 totals 15 residues. CDR1 and CDR2 (germline): SGHDN, FVKESK. With V trimmed by 4 bases and J by 2 bases, 5 bases remained unmatched. The CDR3 region has the DNA TGTGCCAGCAGCCCGGGAGGGTGGCCCACAGATACGCAGTATTTT. Translation gives CASSPGGWPTDTQYF.

This clone appeared a single time. The V gene is TRBV19, the J gene TRBJ1-2; 8 nucleotides match TRBD1. Trimming at V came to 6 bases and at J to 4 bases, leaving 7 bases not matched to a gene. Looked up from germline, CDR1 is LNHDA and CDR2 is SQIVND (reference sequence). This CDR3 is built from 14 residues. This chain's CDR3 is CASRGLGQAYGYTF. The CDR3 DNA follows: TGTGCCAGTAGGGGTTTGGGACAGGCCTATGGCTACACCTTC.

In DNA form, the CDR3 reads TGCAGCGTTGTGCGACAGGGCAACCACGAGCAGTACTTC. The encoded protein is CSVVRQGNHEQYF. The chain recombines TRBV29-1 with TRBJ2-7, with TRBD1 matching over 7 bases. The germline V gene has CDR1 SQVTM and CDR2 ANQGSEA. The V segment lost 4 bases and the J segment 5 bases; nucleotides outside the gene matches: 8. The CDR3 contains 13 residues.

The chain carries TRBV7-6 and TRBJ1-3, with no clear D. The CDR3 totals 14 residues. With 4 bases removed from V and 4 bases from J, the gap between germline ends came to 11 bases. Germline V lookup: CDR1 SGHVS, CDR2 FNYEAQ. The CDR3 is CASSSVRRGNTIYF. CDR3 coding DNA: TGTGCCAGCAGCTCAGTAAGGCGGGGAAACACCATATATTTT.

The CDR3 region is CASSYTGTGNSPLHF. DNA for the CDR3: TGTGCCAGCAGTTACACCGGGACAGGGAATTCACCCCTCCACTTT. The chain is built from TRBV2 and TRBJ1-6; 9 positions match TRBD1. There are 15 residues in the CDR3. The J segment lost 7 bases and the V segment lost 5 bases, leaving 6 bases of the junction unmatched. Germline CDR1 and CDR2: SNHLY and FYNNEI.

This clone came up once. This chain joins TRBV5-1 and TRBJ1-4; no definite D call. Germline V gene lookup returns CDR1 SGHRS and CDR2 YFSETQ. The CDR3 covers 14 residues. Trimming removed 4 bases from V and 7 bases from J, with 14 bases in between. The CDR3 coding sequence is TGCGCCAGCAGCAGAGGGCCGAGCGGTGAAAAACTGTTTTTT. Protein sequence: CASSRGPSGEKLFF. Together with reference TRBV5-1 and TRBJ1-4, the CDR3 gives the full variable domain: KAGVTQTPRYLIKTRGQQVTLSCSPISGHRSVSWYQQTPGQGLQFLFEYFSETQRNKGNFPGRFSGRQFSNSRSEMNVSTLELGDSALYLCASSRGPSGEKLFFGSGTQLSVL.

Of note for this clone: Other nucleotide sequences in the sample specify the same CDR3. The chain employs TRBV7-3 and TRBJ2-2; TRBD1 might be the D (6 bases). The germline gives CDR1 SGHTA, CDR2 FQGTGA. The CDR3 runs to 15 residues. With 5 bases removed from V and 3 bases from J, the gap between germline ends came to 13 bases. CDR3 coding DNA: TGTGCCAGCAGCCCCGGAACAGGGTACACCGGGGAGCTGTTTTTT. Translating gives CASSPGTGYTGELFF.

The CDR3 spells CASSLRDRLNTEAFF. In DNA, the CDR3 is TGTGCCAGCAGCCTTCGGGACAGGCTGAACACTGAAGCTTTCTTT. This chain links TRBV2 with TRBJ1-1; 8 nucleotides agree with TRBD1. Germline lookup yields CDR1 SNHLY and CDR2 FYNNEI. This CDR3 contains 15 residues. V was clipped by 6 bases and J by 0 bases; unmatched bases: 6.

The V gene is TRBV5-4, the J gene TRBJ2-4, with a tentative D call TRBD1 (5 bases). Trimming removed 1 base from V and 1 base from J, with 9 bases in between. The CDR3 has 15 residues. Germline lookup yields CDR1 SGHNT and CDR2 YYREEE (reference sequence). This chain's CDR3 is CASSLSGHAKNIQYF. CDR3 DNA: TGTGCCAGCAGCTTGTCAGGGCACGCCAAAAACATTCAGTACTTC.

This sequence joins TRBV7-2 and TRBJ1-5; 7 bases map to TRBD1. The CDR3 is 15 amino acids. Germline CDR1 is SGHTA and CDR2 is FQGNSA. V was pared by 5 bases and J by 0 bases, with 4 bases of the junction left unmatched. In nucleotides, the CDR3 is TGTGCCAGCAGCCTGGGACAGAGTAGCAATCAGCCCCAGCATTTT. Translated, it gives CASSLGQSSNQPQHF.

The chain links TRBV5-1 to TRBJ2-1; 7 positions agree with TRBD1. The CDR3 is made up of 15 amino acids. V lost 4 bases to trimming and J lost 4 bases; unmatched junction nucleotides: 8. Germline CDR1 SGHRS, CDR2 YFSETQ. Here the CDR3 reads CASSTTGESYNEQFF. CDR3 nucleotide sequence: TGCGCCAGCAGCACCACAGGGGAAAGTTACAATGAGCAGTTCTTC.

The chain uses TRBV6-5 and TRBJ1-1, with TRBD1 identical over 10 bases. The germline V gene has CDR1 MNHEY and CDR2 SVGAGI. Trimming took 8 bases from V and 6 from J; bases not matched to a gene: 9. The CDR3 contains 14 residues. CDR3 region: CASHRDRGLAEAFF. DNA of the CDR3: TGTGCCAGCCACCGGGACAGGGGATTAGCTGAAGCTTTCTTT.

The chain combines TRBV6-5 with TRBJ1-2; possibly TRBD1 for D (6 bases). CDR1 MNHEY and CDR2 SVGAGI come from the germline V gene. CDR3 size: 16 residues. The V gene lost 0 bases and the J gene lost 4 bases, with 15 bases spanning the gap. The CDR3 loop reads CASSYSLRQGLYGYTF. The CDR3 DNA reads as TGTGCCAGCAGTTACTCGTTGAGGCAGGGGCTCTATGGCTACACCTTC.

V is TRBV6-2 or TRBV6-3 and J is TRBJ2-1; tentatively, D is TRBD1 (6 bases). Trimming cost V 4 bases and J 0 bases, with 13 bases left between them. This CDR3 is built from 16 residues. Germline CDR1 reads MNHEY; CDR2 reads SVGEGT. CDR3: CASSSPGQSSYNEQFF. The CDR3 nucleotides are TGTGCCAGCAGTTCCCCCGGACAGTCCTCCTACAATGAGCAGTTCTTC.

This clone was picked up a small number of times. This chain links TRBV19 with TRBJ2-1, with 8 bases aligning to TRBD2. V shed 5 bases, J shed 9 bases, and the junction held 3 bases outside the gene matches. Germline CDR1 LNHDA, CDR2 SQIVND (reference sequence). The CDR3 totals 12 residues. CDR3 loop: CASSRTSSEQFF. The CDR3 DNA follows: TGTGCCAGTAGTCGGACTAGCAGTGAGCAGTTCTTC.

The chain combines TRBV7-7 with TRBJ2-2, with 8 bases lining up with TRBD1. With 1 base clipped from V and 4 bases from J, the junction kept 5 bases outside the gene matches. The germline CDR1 and CDR2 sequences are SSHAT and FNYEAQ (reference sequence). The CDR3 sequence is 16 residues long. The CDR3, as DNA: TGTGCCAGCAGCTTAGGTGGGACAGGTAGCACCGGGGAGCTGTTTTTT. Amino acids: CASSLGGTGSTGELFF.

This sequence joins TRBV27 and TRBJ1-1; 8 bases align to TRBD1. The germline V gene encodes CDR1 MNHEY and CDR2 SMNVEV (reference sequence). J was trimmed by 7 bases and V by 9 bases; bases with no gene match: 4. The CDR3 length is 11 residues. Here the CDR3 DNA reads TGTGCCAGTTCTACAGGGGGTGAAGCTTTCTTT. Its protein product is CASSTGGEAFF.

The CDR3 bases are TGTGCCAGCACATACACCGGGGAGCTGTTTTTT. The encoded protein is CASTYTGELFF. This chain connects TRBV12-3 or TRBV12-4 to TRBJ2-2; D gene unclear. V was trimmed by 7 bases and J by 3 bases, leaving 3 bases between them. There are 11 residues in the CDR3.

This clone has just one count. V is TRBV2 and J is TRBJ2-1; 13 bases map to TRBD2. J lost 9 bases, V lost 0 bases, and 5 bases had no gene match. This CDR3 contains 16 residues. CDR1 is SNHLY, CDR2 FYNNEI, per germline. The CDR3 sequence is CASSEALAGGLGEQFF. The CDR3 nucleotides read TGTGCCAGCAGTGAAGCACTAGCGGGGGGGCTGGGTGAGCAGTTCTTC.

The chain carries TRBV7-9 and TRBJ2-3, with 8 bases aligning to TRBD1. The CDR3 spans 13 residues. V was pared by 11 bases and J by 0 bases, with 4 bases of the junction left unmatched. CDR1 is SEHNR, CDR2 FQNEAQ, per germline (reference sequence). CDR3 bases: TGTGCCGTGGACAGGGCAAGCACAGATACGCAGTATTTT. Translation gives CAVDRASTDTQYF. Drawing the rest from reference TRBV7-9 and TRBJ2-3, the complete variable domain is DTGVSQNPRHKITKRGQNVTFRCDPISEHNRLYWYRQTLGQGPEFLTYFQNEAQLEKSRLLSDRFSAERPKGSFSTLEIQRTEQGDSAMYLCAVDRASTDTQYFGPGTRLTVL.

The chain couples TRBV5-6 to TRBJ2-2; D not certain. CDR1 and CDR2 (germline): SGHDT, YYEEEE. The CDR3 extends over 15 amino acids. V lost 1 base, J lost 7 bases, and 14 bases lay in between. The CDR3 spells CASSLRYRSGGELFF. The CDR3 coding sequence is TGTGCCAGCAGCTTGCGATATAGATCCGGCGGGGAGCTGTTTTTT.

The chain uses TRBV10-3 and TRBJ1-5; TRBD1 matches at 8 bases. Trimming took 6 bases from V and 7 from J; bases not matched to a gene: 8. Germline V gives CDR1 ENHRY, CDR2 SYGVKD. This CDR3 spans 14 amino acids. The CDR3 here is CAIRGTGYRQPQHF. For the CDR3, the DNA is TGTGCCATCAGGGGGACAGGTTATAGGCAGCCCCAGCATTTT.

The chain carries TRBV7-6 and TRBJ1-2; 8 bases align to TRBD1. The V gene's germline CDR1 is SGHVS and CDR2 FNYEAQ. The J segment lost 6 bases and the V segment lost 5 bases, leaving 11 bases of the junction unmatched. This CDR3 is 15 amino acids long. CDR3 sequence reads: CASSLIPGQENGYTF. CDR3 DNA: TGTGCCAGCAGCCTAATACCGGGACAGGAAAATGGCTACACCTTC.

The chain has TRBV9 and TRBJ1-2, with D unresolved. CDR3 length: 15 amino acids. V was cut by 0 bases and J by 4 bases, with 13 bases left in between. CDR1 is SGDLS and CDR2 is YYNGEE in the germline V gene. The CDR3 bases are TGTGCCAGCAGCGTAGCTACCGTTACTCCCTATGGCTACACCTTC. It translates to CASSVATVTPYGYTF.

V gene TRBV2 combines with J gene TRBJ2-3; 7 bases line up with TRBD2. The CDR3 loop spans 14 amino acids. The V segment lost 5 bases and the J segment 4 bases; nucleotides outside the gene matches: 6. Germline lookup yields CDR1 SNHLY and CDR2 FYNNEI. The CDR3 DNA reads TGTGCCAGCAGTCAACTAGCGAATGCAGATACGCAGTATTTT. Protein product: CASSQLANADTQYF.

The J gene is TRBJ2-1, the V gene TRBV18, with D tentatively TRBD1 (5 bases). Germline assignment: CDR1 KGHSH and CDR2 LQKENI. The CDR3 sequence is 16 residues long. The germline V and J ends were trimmed by 6 bases and 1 base, with 16 bases remaining between them. The CDR3 bases are TGTGCCAGCTCCCCTACAAGGGGAACATCCTACAATGAGCAGTTCTTC. Amino acid sequence: CASSPTRGTSYNEQFF.

This chain uses TRBV3-1 (or the pseudogene TRBV3-2) with TRBJ1-1, with no clear D. CDR3 length: 15 residues. CDR1 is LGHDT, CDR2 YNNKEL, per germline (reference sequence). V lost 4 bases and J lost 4, with 16 bases in between. The chain's CDR3 is CASSPYGESGTEAFF. In nucleotides, the CDR3 is TGTGCCAGCAGCCCTTACGGGGAATCGGGCACTGAAGCTTTCTTT.

The chain employs TRBV7-2 and TRBJ2-7; D not resolved. Trimming removed 3 bases from V and 1 base from J, with 7 bases in between. This CDR3 is built from 13 residues. Germline V CDR1 and CDR2: SGHTA, FQGNSA. DNA for the CDR3: TGTGCCAGCAGCTTCTCAGTTTCCTACGAGCAGTACTTC. Protein: CASSFSVSYEQYF.

This chain connects TRBV24-1 to TRBJ2-2, with 10 bases matching TRBD1. Germline CDR1 is KGHDR and CDR2 is SFDVKD. V was clipped by 0 bases and J by 4 bases; unmatched bases: 7. This CDR3 is built from 18 residues. The CDR3 nucleotides read TGTGCCACCAGTGATTTGAGACAGGGGGCTGATGGCACCGGGGAGCTGTTTTTT. It translates to CATSDLRQGADGTGELFF.